The sequence of this TCR beta chain was determined in a study of blood T cell repertoires in COVID-19. Across the study: From T cells, B-cell-depleted T cells, or PBMCs came the material, which was cDNA or gDNA.

Assay used: immunoSEQ multiplex PCR; TCRdb lists only in-frame clones, some missing. The repertoire holds just over 650,000 clones, approximately 90% seen once, with about 0.26% in the top ten. With 1 base removed from V and 1 base from J, the gap between germline ends came to 7 bases. This CDR3 contains 15 residues. CDR1 SGHNT and CDR2 YENEEA come from the germline V gene. This TCR derives from a woman aged 18-30 years with acute or convalescent COVID-19. The V gene is TRBV11-3, the J gene TRBJ2-2; maybe TRBD2 (6 bases). Material for sequencing was peripheral blood. CDR3 region: CASSLVSGNTGELFF. The CDR3 DNA reads as TGTGCCAGCAGCTTAGTTAGCGGGAACACCGGGGAGCTGTTTTTT. The whole variable domain, filled in from reference TRBV11-3 and TRBJ2-2, reads EAGVVQSPRYKIIEKKQPVAFWCNPISGHNTLYWYLQNLGQGPELLIRYENEEAVDDSQLPKDRFSAERLKGVDSTLKIQPAELGDSAVYLCASSLVSGNTGELFFGEGSRLTVL.